The 4 T cell receptor beta chains given below trace back to one sample, sequenced in a study of PD-1 blockade in mismatch repair-deficient tumors. Assay: immunoSEQ multiplex PCR; the TCRdb copy retains only in-frame clones and omits some. The top ten hold around 6.5% of the sample, which has some 100,000 clones, under 90% seen once. The sample in question was peripheral blood, obtained approximately 8 months after starting pembrolizumab. The receptor set was obtained from an adult with mismatch repair-deficient cancer.

The rearrangement uses TRBV19 and TRBJ1-1; D is undetermined. V was trimmed by 7 bases and J by 2 bases, leaving 11 bases between them. CDR1 is LNHDA, CDR2 SQIVND, per germline (reference sequence). The CDR3 contains 13 residues. DNA for the CDR3: TGTGCCAGTACCATAGACCCAAACACTGAAGCTTTCTTT. Its protein product is CASTIDPNTEAFF.

CDR3 region: CASSATVYNEQFF. In nucleotides, the CDR3 is TGTGCCAGCAGTGCGACAGTCTACAATGAGCAGTTCTTC. The chain has TRBV25-1 and TRBJ2-1; weak D call: TRBD1 (5 bases). Germline CDR1 is MGHDK and CDR2 is SYGVNS. Between the trimmed V and J ends, which lost 4 bases and 3 bases, there was a span of 7 bases. The CDR3 runs 13 residues. Variable domain in full (rest from reference TRBV25-1 and TRBJ2-1): EADIYQTPRYLVIGTGKKITLECSQTMGHDKMYWYQQDPGMELHLIHYSYGVNSTEKGDLSSESTVSRIRTEHFPLTLESARPSHTSQYLCASSATVYNEQFFGPGTRLTVL.

This clone came up a few times. The chain has TRBV18 and TRBJ2-7, with TRBD2 identical over 12 bases. CDR1 is KGHSH and CDR2 is LQKENI in the germline V gene. The CDR3 has 16 residues. Trimming removed 6 bases from V and 6 bases from J; junction bases left unmatched: 12. In DNA, the CDR3 is TGTGCCAGCTCCATCTCCCTAGCGGGAGGGCCTAGCGAGCAGTACTTC. It codes for CASSISLAGGPSEQYF.

The J gene is TRBJ2-7, the V gene TRBV11-3; D is perhaps TRBD2 (6 bases). The germline gives CDR1 SGHNT, CDR2 YENEEA. The V end lost 2 bases, the J end lost 7 bases, and 18 bases lay between the germline ends. This CDR3 spans 15 amino acids. For the CDR3, the DNA is TGTGCCAGCAGCTTAATAGCGGCCCGGGCTGGAGAGCAGTACTTC. Protein product: CASSLIAARAGEQYF.